The 3 T cell receptor beta chains below all came from one sample that was sequenced in a study of a mutant IDH1 vaccine in newly diagnosed glioma. No antigen has been identified for these receptors. Measured with immunoSEQ multiplex PCR; TCRdb has only the in-frame clones, and not every one. The sample holds 31,000 or so clones; 84% are singletons and the top ten take under 30%. Noted time point: week 47, end of study. Vaccinated patients received 300 ug of mutant IDH1 20-mer peptide per dose, with topical imiquimod. This sample comprised PBMCs, obtained from a glioma patient whose treatment included an IDH1 peptide vaccine. Source of these receptors: a man aged 25-45 years with glioma.

The rearrangement joins TRBV10-3 to TRBJ2-3; D gene ambiguous. This CDR3 is built from 17 residues. V was trimmed by 5 bases and J by 2 bases, leaving 20 bases between them. Germline V lookup: CDR1 ENHRY, CDR2 SYGVKD. CDR3 region: CAISQTNRALYTDTQYF. CDR3 bases: TGTGCCATCAGTCAAACCAACCGGGCCCTCTACACAGATACGCAGTATTTT.

This chain joins TRBV18 and TRBJ1-2, with D possibly matching TRBD1 (5 bases). Germline-derived CDR1 and CDR2 are KGHSH and LQKENI. V was shortened by 3 bases and J by 1 base, with 18 bases between the two germline ends. The CDR3 has 17 amino acids. The CDR3 region is CASSPVGGQGLNYGYTF. For the CDR3, the DNA is TGTGCCAGCTCACCCGTCGGAGGGCAGGGTCTTAACTATGGCTACACCTTC.

The chain uses TRBV6-6 and TRBJ1-1; D gene unclear. The germline V gene has CDR1 MNHNY and CDR2 SVGAGI (reference sequence). The CDR3 spans 14 residues. The V end lost 2 bases, the J end lost 1 base, and 8 bases lay between the germline ends. The CDR3 region is CASSYAGSNTEAFF. CDR3 in DNA: TGTGCCAGCAGTTACGCGGGTTCGAACACTGAAGCTTTCTTT.